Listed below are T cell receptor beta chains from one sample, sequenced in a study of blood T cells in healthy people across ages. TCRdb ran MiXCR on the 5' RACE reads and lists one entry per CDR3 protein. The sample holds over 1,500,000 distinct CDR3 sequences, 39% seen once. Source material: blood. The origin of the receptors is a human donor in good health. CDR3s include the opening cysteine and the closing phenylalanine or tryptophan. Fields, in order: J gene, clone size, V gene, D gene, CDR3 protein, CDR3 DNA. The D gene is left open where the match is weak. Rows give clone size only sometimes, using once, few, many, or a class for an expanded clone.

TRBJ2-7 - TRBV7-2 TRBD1 CASSLEVGQPYNEQYF TGTGCCAGCAGCTTAGAGGTGGGACAGCCTTACAATGAGCAGTACTTC
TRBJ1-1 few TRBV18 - CASSRDNPGAPTEAFF TGTGCCAGCTCTCGAGACAATCCAGGGGCCCCCACTGAAGCTTTCTTT
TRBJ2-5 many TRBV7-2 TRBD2 CASSPGGGTGTQYF TGTGCCAGCAGTCCCGGCGGGGGGACGGGGACCCAGTACTTC
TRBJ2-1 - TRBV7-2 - CASSSALNILYNEQFF TGTGCCAGCAGCTCGGCCCTTAATATCCTGTACAATGAGCAGTTCTTC
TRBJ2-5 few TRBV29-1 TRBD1 CSAEQSGTGIGETQYF TGCAGCGCTGAACAGTCCGGGACAGGGATTGGAGAGACCCAGTACTTC
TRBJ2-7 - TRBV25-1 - CASSEAGLSEQYF TGTGCCAGCAGTGAGGCAGGGTTGAGCGAGCAGTACTTC
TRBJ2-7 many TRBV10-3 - CAISELSGGRREQYF TGTGCCATCAGTGAGCTCTCCGGGGGGCGTAGGGAGCAGTACTTC
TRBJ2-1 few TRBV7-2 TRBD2 CASSFGGSISYNEQFF TGTGCCAGCAGCTTCGGGGGGTCTATTTCCTACAATGAGCAGTTCTTC
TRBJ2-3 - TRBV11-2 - CASSTLQGPLSSTDTQYF TGTGCCAGCAGCACCTTACAGGGCCCATTGTCTAGCACAGATACGCAGTATTTT
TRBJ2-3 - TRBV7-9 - CASSLKAGSSTDTQYF TGTGCCAGCAGCTTAAAAGCGGGCAGTAGCACAGATACGCAGTATTTT
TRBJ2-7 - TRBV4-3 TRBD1 CASSQDSTGTAYEQYF TGCGCCAGCAGCCAAGATTCGACCGGGACAGCCTACGAGCAGTACTTC
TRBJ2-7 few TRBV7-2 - CASSFGAETYEQYF TGTGCCAGCAGCTTTGGGGCGGAAACCTACGAGCAGTACTTC
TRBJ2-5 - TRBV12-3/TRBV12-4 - CASSFSHQETQYF TGTGCCAGCAGCTTTTCACACCAAGAGACCCAGTACTTC
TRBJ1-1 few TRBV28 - CASSTTRGIRAEAFF TGTGCCAGTTCTACCACAAGGGGTATAAGAGCTGAAGCTTTCTTT
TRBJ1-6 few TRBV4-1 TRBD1 CASSHPRGWDRGNSPLHF TGCGCCAGCAGCCACCCACGGGGATGGGACAGGGGTAATTCACCCCTCCACTTT
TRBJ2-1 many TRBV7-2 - CASSLVMGVNEQFF TGTGCCAGCAGCTTAGTAATGGGGGTCAATGAGCAGTTCTTC
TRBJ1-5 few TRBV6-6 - CASSFQGMSQPQHF TGTGCCAGCAGTTTCCAGGGAATGAGTCAGCCTCAGCATTTT
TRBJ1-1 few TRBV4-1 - CASSPEGGGLNTEAFF TGCGCCAGCAGCCCCGAGGGAGGCGGACTAAACACTGAAGCTTTCTTT
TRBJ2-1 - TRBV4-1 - CASSQGEGYLGEQFF TGCGCCAGCAGCCAAGGCGAGGGGTATTTGGGTGAGCAGTTCTTC
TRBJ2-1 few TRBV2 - CASLRQGIGKQFF TGTGCCAGCCTCCGGCAGGGGATTGGTAAGCAGTTCTTC
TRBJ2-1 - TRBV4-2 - CASSQEVQGDYNEQFF TGTGCCAGCAGCCAAGAAGTGCAGGGCGATTACAATGAGCAGTTCTTC
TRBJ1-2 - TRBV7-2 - CASRRQLFYGYTF TGTGCCAGCAGACGACAGCTTTTCTATGGCTACACCTTC
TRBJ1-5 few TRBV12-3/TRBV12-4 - CVSSPRGAVNQPQHF TGTGTCAGCAGTCCAAGGGGGGCGGTTAATCAGCCCCAGCATTTT
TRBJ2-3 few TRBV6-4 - CASSGSITDTQYF TGTGCCAGCAGTGGCTCTATCACAGATACGCAGTATTTT